This TCR beta chain was captured in a study of blood T cell repertoires in COVID-19 (dated by TCRdb to the early 2020s). Concerning the study at large: Collaborator samples came from the United States, Italy and Spain and covered acute and convalescent phases of COVID-19. The material from the prospective study consisted of cDNA or gDNA derived from T cells, B-cell-depleted T cells, or PBMCs. Deeply sampled blood TCRbeta repertoires from subjects exposed to, actively infected with, or recovered from COVID-19 were included in the dataset. The repertoires were released in a freely available public database intended as a resource for research on the immune response to SARS-CoV-2. The samples were drawn from the first 160 participants of the ongoing ImmuneRACE study and from 950 to 1,500 subjects provided by 6 global collaborators. Sample metadata almost always included a de-identified subject ID, COVID-19 status, age in years and sex. Where available, HLA class I and class II types were taken from metadata supplied by the sample provider and were not determined by assay-based typing. The paper's findings and limits, for the study overall: Clinical and demographic metadata were provided uncurated, with the amount varying by source and participant.

One collaborating source in Seattle enrolled patients while the patients were actively infected and followed the patients over time throughout the course of disease. Collaborating institutions collected whole blood in K2EDTA tubes following their own protocols. For TCRbeta analysis, collaborators shipped samples as frozen whole blood, isolated PBMCs, or DNA extracted from either of those sample types. Worth noting for this clone: What antigen it recognizes has not been identified. Per-nucleotide qualities are absent, and no much larger clonotype sits a single base away.

Deletion took 5 bases off V and 8 bases off J, with a span of 15 bases between the germline ends. The CDR3, cysteine through phenylalanine, is 13 amino acids long. Kept here is only the CDR3 DNA, which spans 39 bases and is read in frame from base 1. TCRbeta CDR3 regions were amplified from genomic DNA by means of the immunoSEQ Assay, a bias-controlled multiplex PCR. The original methods were these. The number of nucleated cells in each sample was estimated by amplification of reference gene primers within the assay. Sequence reads were collapsed and filtered to measure the absolute abundance of every unique TCRbeta CDR3 rearrangement. For each sample, productive Simpson clonality was calculated as the square root of Simpson's diversity index over productive rearrangements. This immuneACCESS table, as held by TCRdb, lists in-frame sequences with V and J called but not all clones. Of the missing ones, under half trace to an unresolved V gene in checked studies; the others have no known cause. The DNA was the basis for D and trimming; V, J and clone size are from that table. The sample profile shows hundreds of thousands of clones; 75% to 90% of them were found once. The top ten hold 10% to 15% of the sample.

Source material: peripheral blood. The V and J segments used are TRBV12-3 or TRBV12-4 and TRBJ1-2; a tentative D match to TRBD1 spans 5 bases. The source of this sequence is a woman in her 70s with COVID-19, enrolled during active disease. The CDR3 protein sequence reads: CASSLYDSAGYTF. The nucleotide sequence reads TGTGCCAGCAGTCTATATGACAGCGCCGGCTACACCTTC.